The present entry profiles one T cell receptor (beta chain) with its context. Original processing notes: For nucleated cells, counts were estimated from reference gene primer amplification. TCRdb's table, derived via immunoSEQ multiplex PCR, lists solely in-frame clones and lacks some. V and J calls and clone size are copied from that table; D and trimming were computed from the DNA. The sample includes roughly 39,000 clones, 79% of them seen just once. This entry belongs to a study of blood T cell repertoires in COVID-19. V lost 7 bases, J lost 5 bases, and 15 bases stayed unmatched. The CDR3 extends over 16 amino acids. Germline V gene sequence: CDR1 SGHTA, CDR2 FQGNSA.

The chain joins TRBV7-2 to TRBJ1-2; 8 bases line up with TRBD1. Sequenced sample: peripheral blood. This TCR was sampled from a man between 70 and 80 years old with acute or convalescent COVID-19. CDR3 nucleotide sequence: TGTGCCAGCACCGACCCAACGGGGCAGGGGGCATATGGCTACACCTTC. It yields the protein CASTDPTGQGAYGYTF.